This T cell receptor beta chain emerged from a study of blood T cell repertoires in COVID-19. In the study overall: Sites across the United States, Italy and Spain contributed samples from acute and convalescent COVID-19.

The length of the CDR3 is 14 residues. In germline, CDR1 is SGHTA, CDR2 FQGNSA. V was clipped by 4 bases and J by 6 bases, with 10 bases between them. Living in under 30 US areas, the participants were between roughly 18 and 89 years of age. Cohorts were based on clinical histories the participants reported. Two negative PCRs, clearance, or symptom resolution had been documented for recovered Cohort 3 donors. Sequenced by immunoSEQ multiplex PCR; TCRdb stores in-frame clones only, minus some. Of under 350,000 clones listed, around nine tenths are singletons. The sample consisted of PBMCs or T cells enriched from blood (not recorded which). J is TRBJ1-6 and V is TRBV7-2; D remains unclear. This clonotype was sampled from a woman between 55 and 75 years old who had recovered from COVID-19. Here the CDR3 DNA reads TGTGCCAGCAGCTGGGAGGTAGTTAATTCACCCCTCCACTTT. It specifies CASSWEVVNSPLHF. Drawing the rest from reference TRBV7-2 and TRBJ1-6, the complete variable domain is GAGVSQSPSNKVTEKGKDVELRCDPISGHTALYWYRQSLGQGLEFLIYFQGNSAPDKSGLPSDRFSAERTGGSVSTLTIQRTQQEDSAVYLCASSWEVVNSPLHFGNGTRLTVT.